These T cell receptor beta chains were read from a single sample in a study of neurological immune-mediated disorders. A single record per CDR3 protein comes from TCRdb applying MiXCR to the 5' RACE reads. The table lists about 46,000 distinct CDR3 sequences, 4.5% of them singletons. What was sequenced was PBMCs. The source is a woman aged 55 to 70 with multiple sclerosis. The CDR3 runs from the conserved cysteine through the conserved F or W. Fields, in order: V gene, J gene, CDR3 protein.

V gene: TRBV7-3
J gene: TRBJ2-2
CDR3 protein: CASSYDSTGELFF

V gene: TRBV20-1
J gene: TRBJ1-2
CDR3 protein: CSATPPGNYGYTF

V gene: TRBV7-2
J gene: TRBJ1-2
CDR3 protein: CASSLGAGEVYGYTF

V gene: TRBV5-7
J gene: TRBJ2-3
CDR3 protein: CASSLQGASTDTQYF

V gene: TRBV7-2
J gene: TRBJ1-2
CDR3 protein: CAEEVNYGYTF

V gene: TRBV2
J gene: TRBJ2-7
CDR3 protein: CASSVDRGSYEQYF

V gene: TRBV5-1
J gene: TRBJ2-4
CDR3 protein: CASSPDVAKNIQYF

V gene: TRBV28
J gene: TRBJ1-1
CDR3 protein: CASSLRVAEAFF

V gene: TRBV20-1
J gene: TRBJ1-1
CDR3 protein: CSANRDPNTEAFF

V gene: TRBV20-1
J gene: TRBJ1-4
CDR3 protein: CSAGGEKLFF

V gene: TRBV21-1
J gene: TRBJ2-3
CDR3 protein: CASNADTQYF

V gene: TRBV20-1
J gene: TRBJ1-5
CDR3 protein: CSAQGQNNQPQHF

V gene: TRBV4-1
J gene: TRBJ1-1
CDR3 protein: CASSQVHMNTEAFF

V gene: TRBV29-1
J gene: TRBJ2-7
CDR3 protein: CSVQQGGRAEQYF

V gene: TRBV15
J gene: TRBJ2-3
CDR3 protein: CATSDRGDSTDTQYF

V gene: TRBV2
J gene: TRBJ1-1
CDR3 protein: CASTLAGHTEAFF

V gene: TRBV4-1
J gene: TRBJ2-5
CDR3 protein: CASSQVWSETQYF

V gene: TRBV7-8
J gene: TRBJ2-1
CDR3 protein: CASSVPWGQAYNEQFF

V gene: TRBV24-1
J gene: TRBJ2-3
CDR3 protein: CATSDLQGFTDTQYF

V gene: TRBV6-5
J gene: TRBJ2-3
CDR3 protein: CASSYSVGRTDTQYF

V gene: TRBV20-1
J gene: TRBJ1-1
CDR3 protein: CSASRGLGDEAFF

V gene: TRBV6-5
J gene: TRBJ2-5
CDR3 protein: CASSRVRTGTETQYF

V gene: TRBV5-1
J gene: TRBJ2-7
CDR3 protein: CASSFGGTSFYEQYF

V gene: TRBV7-2
J gene: TRBJ2-7
CDR3 protein: CASSSGTSSYEQYF

V gene: TRBV4-1
J gene: TRBJ1-2
CDR3 protein: CASSQGEEYGYTF

V gene: TRBV5-6
J gene: TRBJ1-5
CDR3 protein: CASSLASQAISIDQNF

V gene: TRBV5-6
J gene: TRBJ2-3
CDR3 protein: CASRQGWSTDTQYF

V gene: TRBV5-1
J gene: TRBJ1-4
CDR3 protein: CASSYRQAATNEKLFF

V gene: TRBV20-1
J gene: TRBJ2-2
CDR3 protein: CSAKVSGWDTGELFF

V gene: TRBV20-1
J gene: TRBJ1-2
CDR3 protein: CSASRPGGHGYTF

V gene: TRBV3-1
J gene: TRBJ1-4
CDR3 protein: CASSQDRQGELFF

V gene: TRBV5-1
J gene: TRBJ1-1
CDR3 protein: CASSVEVHLNTEAFF

V gene: TRBV12-3/TRBV12-4
J gene: TRBJ2-1
CDR3 protein: CASSLLRLAGGQFF

V gene: TRBV7-9
J gene: TRBJ2-7
CDR3 protein: CASSPRDRVYEQYF

V gene: TRBV4-1
J gene: TRBJ2-3
CDR3 protein: CASSQVLTPSTDTQYF

V gene: TRBV4-1
J gene: TRBJ1-1
CDR3 protein: CASSPTAGVHTEAFF

V gene: TRBV20-1
J gene: TRBJ2-3
CDR3 protein: CSASRGLDTQYF

V gene: TRBV4-3
J gene: TRBJ2-7
CDR3 protein: CASSQTGTGAYEQYF

V gene: TRBV29-1
J gene: TRBJ1-1
CDR3 protein: CSVEGTVNTEAFF

V gene: TRBV7-8
J gene: TRBJ2-1
CDR3 protein: CASSSDRQGYNEQFF

V gene: TRBV6-4
J gene: TRBJ2-3
CDR3 protein: CASSEVGVERTDTQYF

V gene: TRBV7-3
J gene: TRBJ1-1
CDR3 protein: CASSPGQGARTEAFF